The source of this TCR beta chain is a study of T cell repertoires in cytomegalovirus infection. Across the whole study: Matching HLA type and CMV infection were both indicated by public TCR beta signatures. The study's findings and limits: Public TCR beta family frequency separated CMV-and-HLA carriers, including in an independent cohort.

One entry per CDR3 protein, called by TCRdb with MiXCR from the reads. The data contain approximately 500,000 distinct CDR3 sequences, around 10% of them singletons. Many counts were recorded for this clonotype. The antigen remains undetermined. The CDR3 has 12 amino acids. The germline V and J ends were trimmed by 11 bases and 3 bases, with 13 bases remaining between them. Germline assignment: CDR1 ENHRY and CDR2 SYGVKD. The V call is TRBV10-3, the J call TRBJ2-5; D not resolved. What was sequenced was PBMCs. The TCR originated in a human donor in good health (CMV status not recorded). Some clones in this sample may be carry-over from other donors' samples. DNA of the CDR3: TGTGCCGTCTCGGGCCCCGAAGAGACCCAGTACTTC. Its translation: CAVSGPEETQYF.